The 6 T cell receptor beta chains below all came from one sample that was sequenced in a study of metastatic and nonmetastatic thyroid tumors. TCRdb ran MiXCR on the PCR reads. The repertoire holds tens of thousands of clones, with approximately 24% as singletons. Before thyroid surgery, none of the patients had received any treatment. Sequencing was performed on tumor tissue. These receptors all come from a male donor with papillary thyroid cancer or a benign thyroid nodule (not recorded which). Some clones in this sample may be carry-over from other donors' samples.

Worth noting for this clone: Germline is not matched at one junction end, which may reflect a read error. The chain employs TRBV20-1 and TRBJ2-7; no definite D call. The CDR3 is 9 amino acids. Looked up from germline, CDR1 is DFQATT and CDR2 is SNEGSKA (reference sequence). CDR3 coding DNA: TGCAGTGCTAGGTGGTACCCGGACTTC. Translated: CSARWYPDF.

This clone was detected once. The V and J genes are TRBV23-1 and TRBJ2-2; 14 nucleotides match TRBD2. TRBV23-1 is known as an ORF, though its function is uncertain. With V trimmed by 3 bases and J by 4 bases, 7 bases remained unmatched. This CDR3 is built from 18 residues. Here the CDR3 DNA reads TGCGCCAGCAGTCATCGGGGACTAGCGGGAGATAGCACCGGGGAGCTGTTTTTT. It specifies CASSHRGLAGDSTGELFF.

This clone has just a few counts. The rearrangement links TRBV3-1 to TRBJ2-1, with D possibly being TRBD2 (5 bases). This CDR3 region has 19 residues. Trimming stripped 0 bases from V and 0 bases from J, with 18 bases between. Germline V gene data show CDR1 as LGHDT and CDR2 as YNNKEL (reference sequence). The CDR3 region is CASSQDRSGSSSSYNEQFF. CDR3 coding DNA: TGTGCCAGCAGCCAAGATCGTAGTGGGAGTTCGAGCTCCTACAATGAGCAGTTCTTC.

The rearrangement uses TRBV12-3 or TRBV12-4 and TRBJ1-1; no clear D gene. The CDR3 contains 13 residues. V was shortened by 2 bases and J by 3 bases, with 7 bases between the two germline ends. The CDR3 region is CASSLSRDTEAFF. CDR3 coding DNA: TGTGCCAGCAGTTTATCGCGGGACACTGAAGCTTTCTTT.

Many counts were recorded for this clone. The J gene is TRBJ1-2, the V gene TRBV7-9; no clear D gene. The CDR3 extends over 13 amino acids. V shed 6 bases and J shed 2 bases, with 10 bases lying between them. In germline, CDR1 is SEHNR, CDR2 FQNEAQ (reference sequence). DNA for the CDR3: TGTGCCAGCAGGTCCGGTGGAAACTATGGCTACACCTTC. As protein: CASRSGGNYGYTF. Using reference TRBV7-9 and TRBJ1-2 for the parts outside the CDR3, the full variable domain is DTGVSQNPRHKITKRGQNVTFRCDPISEHNRLYWYRQTLGQGPEFLTYFQNEAQLEKSRLLSDRFSAERPKGSFSTLEIQRTEQGDSAMYLCASRSGGNYGYTFGSGTRLTVV.

This clone showed up many times. V usage is TRBV7-9 and J usage is TRBJ2-3; D uncertain. The CDR3 is 14 amino acids. Germline assignment: CDR1 SEHNR and CDR2 FQNEAQ (reference sequence). With 5 bases removed from V and 3 bases from J, the gap between germline ends came to 12 bases. The CDR3 here is CASSRGFGTDTQYF. In DNA, the CDR3 is TGTGCCAGCAGCCGAGGCTTTGGAACAGATACGCAGTATTTT.